This T cell receptor (beta chain) is drawn from a study of response to subunit inactivated influenza vaccine. The CDR3 spans 12 residues. Germline V CDR1 and CDR2: SNHLY, FYNNEI. Trimming left V 4 bases short and J 0 bases short, with 4 bases between. This clonotype was detected only a few times. TCRdb reanalysed the RT-PCR reads using MiXCR and keeps one entry per CDR3 protein. The sample yields some 550,000 distinct CDR3 sequences, roughly 25% seen once. A further study also used this sample, focusing on T cells expressing NK-cell markers. From that paper: TCR beta libraries carry UMIs added by 5'RACE template switching. The TCR beta repertoires originated in sorted CD3+CD56+NKG2C+, CD3+CD56+NKG2C- and CD3+CD56-NKG2C+ T cells.

The TCR originated in a man aged 50 or older who received an inactivated influenza vaccine. The gene calls are TRBV2 and TRBJ2-7; no clear D gene. Sequencing used CD4+ T cells sorted from PBMCs, obtained roughly 12 days after vaccination. The CDR3: CASSATSYEQYF. CDR3 in DNA: TGTGCCAGCAGTGCCACCTCCTACGAGCAGTACTTC. The variable domain in full, completed from reference TRBV2 and TRBJ2-7, reads EPEVTQTPSHQVTQMGQEVILRCVPISNHLYFYWYRQILGQKVEFLVSFYNNEISEKSEIFDDQFSVERPDGSNFTLKIRSTKLEDSAMYFCASSATSYEQYFGPGTRLTVT.